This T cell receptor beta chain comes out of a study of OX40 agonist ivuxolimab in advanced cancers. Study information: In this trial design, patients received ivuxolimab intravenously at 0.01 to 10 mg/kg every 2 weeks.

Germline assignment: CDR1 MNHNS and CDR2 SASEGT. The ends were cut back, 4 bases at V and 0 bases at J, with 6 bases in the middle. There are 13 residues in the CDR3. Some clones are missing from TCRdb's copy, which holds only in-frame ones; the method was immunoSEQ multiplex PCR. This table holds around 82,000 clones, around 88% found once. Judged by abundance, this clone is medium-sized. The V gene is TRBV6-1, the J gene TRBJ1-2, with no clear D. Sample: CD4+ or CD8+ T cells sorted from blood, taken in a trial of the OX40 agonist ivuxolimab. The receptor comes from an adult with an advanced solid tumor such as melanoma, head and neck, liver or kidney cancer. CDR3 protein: CASSATANYGYTF. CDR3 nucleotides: TGTGCCAGCAGTGCGACCGCTAACTATGGCTACACCTTC.